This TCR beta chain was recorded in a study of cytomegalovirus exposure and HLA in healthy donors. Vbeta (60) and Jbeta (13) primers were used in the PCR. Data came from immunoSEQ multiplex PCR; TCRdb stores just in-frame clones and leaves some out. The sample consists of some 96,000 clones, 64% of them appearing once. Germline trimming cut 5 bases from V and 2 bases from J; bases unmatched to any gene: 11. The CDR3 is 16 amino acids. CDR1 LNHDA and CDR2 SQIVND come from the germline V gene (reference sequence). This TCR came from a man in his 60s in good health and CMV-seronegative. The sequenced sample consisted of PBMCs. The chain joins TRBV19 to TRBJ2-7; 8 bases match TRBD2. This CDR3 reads CASSPRRGGRTYEQYF. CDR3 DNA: TGTGCCAGTAGTCCCCGAAGGGGCGGGAGGACCTACGAGCAGTACTTC.